This TCR beta chain was sequenced for a study of persistence of HIV-infected CD4 T cells (dated by TCRdb to 2018 to 2021). Regarding the complete study: CMV- and HIV-1 Gag-responding CD4+ T cells were isolated from ART-treated individuals so that antigen-driven clonal expansion of HIV-1-infected cells could be examined. The median time participants had been on suppressive ART was approximately eight years. Peripheral blood samples of up to about 200 mL were obtained at multiple time points, with the exception of two participants, for whom leukapheresis was performed at a single time point. Proviral sequencing was used to assess clonality among infected cells, whereas TCRbeta sequencing gauged the clonality of all cells within each sorted population. For the TCR cluster analysis across participants, about 8 participants were included for CMV and about seven participants for Gag. Results the study describes overall, beyond this receptor: TCR oligoclonality correlated with proviral oligoclonality within the same sorted populations. Antigen-responding cells were enriched for expanded CDR3beta sequences that were degenerate, which suggests that CD4+ responses to CMV and Gag underwent convergent selection. The study involved few individuals and tested only a limited range of antigens. Bulk TCR analyses could not be restricted to the rare CMV-responding cells that actually carried HIV-1 proviruses. Significantly lower TCRbeta richness was observed in CMV- and Gag-responding cells than in anti-CD3/anti-CD28-responding cells, and higher oligoclonality was observed in CMV-responding cells than in CD3/CD28-stimulated and Gag-responding cells.

The treatment or condition label on this specimen signifies: suppressive antiretroviral therapy. Lysates of CMV-infected fibroblasts were used at 9 to 10 ug/mL for cell stimulation. Memory CD4+ T cells that did not respond, being CD40L-negative, CD69-negative and CD45RO-high, were sorted as memory populations depleted of antigen-responding cells. HIV-1-infected adults in whom suppressive ART had been started during chronic infection were enrolled as participants. For at least 4 years, the participants' plasma HIV-1 RNA had been undetectable, below 50 copies/mL. To be included, participants needed a CD4+ T cell count above 400 cells/uL and a positive CMV serology. Before stimulation, PBMCs were isolated using density centrifugation and then depleted of CD8+ T cells. CD8-depleted PBMCs were stimulated for about 18 hours with anti-CD28/CD49d costimulation, CD40-blocking antibody and enfuvirtide to prevent new infections. Cell sorting was performed on a Beckman Coulter MoFlo Legacy or XDP sorter, and dead cells were excluded with propidium iodide. Genomic DNA was extracted using the QIAamp DNA Mini Kit for samples with more than one million cells and using the Quick-DNA Microprep Kit for all other samples.

TCRbeta repertoires were sequenced from genomic DNA with the immunoSEQ hsTCRB assay version 4 in survey mode. Genomic DNA was diluted to 7.5 to 10 ng/uL, using up to about 1 ug per sample for TCRbeta sequencing. The source study handled its data this way. Analysis of the TCRbeta data was done in ImmunoSeq Analyzer 3.0, and diversity was computed on productive nucleotide rearrangements. The improved Chao index was used to estimate lower-bound TCR diversity, and the Gini coefficient was used to estimate clonality using the Immunarch R package. Different nucleotide rearrangements encoding the same CDR3beta amino acid sequence were treated as distinct clonotypes. TCRbeta sequences significantly enriched in antigen-responding cells relative to anti-CD3/anti-CD28-activated cells were identified by differential abundance analysis. GLIPH2 grouped TCRs by predicted peptide-MHC specificity, both within each participant and across combined participant data sets. The table comes from immuneACCESS by way of TCRdb, which keeps in-frame sequences with V and J called. Part of the clones is missing from these tables; in studies checked, under half for an unresolved V gene and the rest for unknown reasons. V, J and clone size reflect that table, while D and trimming were determined from the DNA. The sample yields 25,000 to 30,000 clones; around 80% were counted once. The ten largest clones represent about 4.5% of the sample.

Via the germline V gene, CDR1 is SGHTA and CDR2 FQGNSA. Trimming costs V 4 bases and J 8 bases, and their ends lie 17 bases apart. Counted from cysteine to phenylalanine, this CDR3 has 15 amino acids. The only DNA kept is the CDR3, 45 bases in frame from the first base. Note on this clone: Its cognate antigen has yet to be identified. There are no base qualities to consult, and no much larger clone falls within one base.

Rearrangement joined TRBV7-2 to TRBJ1-4; the D segment could be TRBD1, given 5 matching bases. Sequenced material: CD4+ T cells sorted from PBMCs after roughly 18-hour stimulation, taken from a patient who received antiretroviral therapy. This sample's cell subset or site label indicates: CD40L-CD69- CD45RO-high memory CD4 T cells not responding to CMV lysate. The TCR was taken from an adult man with HIV who was CMV-seropositive. The CDR3 loop reads CASSSRAGRGEKLFF. The nucleotide sequence reads TGTGCCAGCAGCTCTAGAGCGGGGAGGGGAGAAAAACTGTTTTTT.